The 20 T cell receptor beta chains given below trace back to one sample, sequenced in a study of PD-1 blockade in classical Hodgkin lymphoma (dated by TCRdb to 2018 to 2021). The time point label corresponds to: cycle 1 day 1 (C1D1), immediately before nivolumab initiation. Every trial patient had relapsed following autologous stem cell transplantation, and prior brentuximab vedotin exposure was what differed among cohorts A, B and C. A Miltenyi CD4+ T cell isolation kit was used for magnetic negative selection to purify CD4+ T cells from thawed PBMCs. Library construction relied on the immunoSEQ multiplex PCR assay. The clones in this table, taken by TCRdb from immuneACCESS, are in-frame only. Not every clone is retained; where verified, under half of the shortfall comes from an unresolved V gene, and the cause of the rest is unknown. The sample has under 30,000 clones on record, 70% to 80% of them singletons. The ten largest clones represent 2.4% of the sample.

Sequencing was performed on CD4+ T cells from blood, taken at baseline. These receptors were obtained from a human donor with classical Hodgkin lymphoma.

The V gene is TRBV14, the J gene TRBJ1-1; D might be TRBD1 (6 bases). Trimming removed 1 base from V and 6 bases from J, with 18 bases in between. The CDR3 runs to 16 residues. The germline gives CDR1 SGHDN, CDR2 FVKESK. CDR3 residues: CASSQGGAARWAEAFF. The CDR3 DNA is TGTGCCAGCAGCCAAGGGGGGGCCGCGCGGTGGGCTGAAGCTTTCTTT.

This chain links TRBV14 with TRBJ2-5, with TRBD2 matching 15 bases. V lost 3 bases and J lost 5; bases outside the gene matches: 10. The germline CDR1 and CDR2 sequences are SGHDN and FVKESK. The CDR3 has 18 amino acids. The CDR3: CASSHKGLAGGPGETQYF. DNA for the CDR3: TGTGCCAGCAGCCACAAAGGACTAGCGGGGGGGCCTGGCGAGACCCAGTACTTC.

V gene TRBV7-2 combines with J gene TRBJ2-5; no reliable D call. V shed 4 bases and J shed 5 bases, with 8 bases lying between them. Looked up from germline, CDR1 is SGHTA and CDR2 is FQGNSA. The length of the CDR3 is 12 residues. The CDR3 DNA sequence: TGTGCCAGCAGCTGGGGTTGGGAGACCCAGTACTTC. Translating it yields CASSWGWETQYF.

The J gene is TRBJ2-4, the V gene TRBV28, with D perhaps TRBD1 (6 bases). This CDR3 has 16 amino acids. Trimming removed 10 bases at V and 0 bases at J, with 19 bases between. The V gene's germline CDR1 is MDHEN and CDR2 SYDVKM. The CDR3: CAISQGRVLAKNIQYF. The CDR3 DNA follows: TGTGCCATATCACAGGGTCGAGTGTTAGCCAAAAACATTCAGTACTTC.

The chain carries TRBV6-5 and TRBJ2-7; TRBD2 is a possible D gene (6 bases). The V end was cut by 5 bases, the J end by 3 bases, with 11 bases between. Germline V gene sequence: CDR1 MNHEY, CDR2 SVGAGI. The CDR3 is made up of 13 amino acids. This chain's CDR3 is CASSPPGGYEQYF. The CDR3 coding sequence is TGTGCCAGCAGTCCGCCCGGGGGCTACGAGCAGTACTTC.

This chain links TRBV27 with TRBJ2-3; 15 nucleotides align to TRBD2. CDR1 and CDR2 (germline): MNHEY, SMNVEV (reference sequence). The CDR3 is 17 amino acids. V shed 5 bases and J 0 bases; nucleotides not matched to a gene: 3. In DNA, the CDR3 is TGTGCCAGCAGTACGGGACTAGCGGGGGGTAGCACAGATACGCAGTATTTT. This sequence encodes CASSTGLAGGSTDTQYF.

This chain links TRBV2 with TRBJ1-5; 7 bases are a match to TRBD1. The CDR3 extends over 15 amino acids. V shed 6 bases, J shed 5 bases, and the junction held 10 bases outside the gene matches. CDR1 and CDR2 from the germline V gene are SNHLY and FYNNEI. The DNA of the CDR3 is TGTGCCAGCAGGAGAGAACAGGGGATGTATCAGCCCCAGCATTTT. Its protein product is CASRREQGMYQPQHF.

The V and J genes are TRBV11-2 and TRBJ2-1, with D hard to call. V lost 6 bases, J lost 9 bases, and 12 bases lay in between. CDR3 length: 12 amino acids. CDR1 SGHAT and CDR2 FQNNGV come from the germline V gene. The CDR3 DNA sequence: TGTGCCAGCAGATCAGAGGTGGGTGAGCAGTTCTTC. The encoded protein is CASRSEVGEQFF.

This clone came up a few times. The rearrangement uses TRBV19 and TRBJ1-1; D may be TRBD1 (6 bases). The CDR3 has 13 amino acids. Germline V gives CDR1 LNHDA, CDR2 SQIVND (reference sequence). Between the trimmed V and J ends, which lost 4 bases and 4 bases, there was a span of 10 bases. The chain's CDR3 is CASSSGGGTEAFF. CDR3 DNA sequence: TGTGCCAGTAGTAGTGGAGGGGGCACTGAAGCTTTCTTT.

This clone turned up a few times. The chain combines TRBV14 with TRBJ1-1; D is uncertain. The germline CDR1 and CDR2 sequences are SGHDN and FVKESK. V lost 0 bases and J 0 bases, leaving 8 bases between the germline ends. The CDR3 totals 15 residues. This CDR3 is CASSQERHLNTEAFF. For the CDR3, the DNA is TGTGCCAGCAGCCAAGAAAGACACCTGAACACTGAAGCTTTCTTT. The whole variable domain, remainder taken from reference TRBV14 and TRBJ1-1, is EAGVTQFPSHSVIEKGQTVTLRCDPISGHDNLYWYRRVMGKEIKFLLHFVKESKQDESGMPNNRFLAERTGGTYSTLKVQPAELEDSGVYFCASSQERHLNTEAFFGQGTRLTVV.

This clone is a singleton in its sample. The V call is TRBV6-5, the J call TRBJ1-5; D ambiguous. Trimming pared 4 bases from V and 2 bases from J, leaving 12 bases between. This CDR3 has 15 amino acids. Germline V gene data show CDR1 as MNHEY and CDR2 as SVGAGI. The CDR3 bases are TGTGCCAGCAGTTCGGCGGGCCGGGGCAATCAGCCCCAGCATTTT. This gives the protein CASSSAGRGNQPQHF.

V is TRBV5-6 and J is TRBJ1-2; D ambiguous. V was shortened by 1 base and J by 1 base, with 17 bases between the two germline ends. Germline V gene lookup returns CDR1 SGHDT and CDR2 YYEEEE. The CDR3 totals 17 residues. The CDR3 sequence: CASSLSSWFGINYGYTF. CDR3 bases: TGTGCCAGCAGCTTGAGTTCTTGGTTCGGGATTAACTATGGCTACACCTTC.

The chain recombines TRBV28 with TRBJ1-4, with D uncertain. This CDR3 contains 14 residues. V was clipped by 4 bases and J by 3 bases, with 9 bases between them. Germline CDR1 is MDHEN and CDR2 is SYDVKM. DNA for the CDR3: TGTGCCAGCAGTTCAGGTTATCCTAATGAAAAACTGTTTTTT. It translates to CASSSGYPNEKLFF.

This chain joins TRBV25-1 and TRBJ2-4; no clear D gene. Germline loops: CDR1 MGHDK, CDR2 SYGVNS. The V gene lost 6 bases and the J gene lost 2 bases, with 5 bases spanning the gap. There are 12 residues in the CDR3. The DNA of the CDR3 is TGTGCCAGCAGGGGGACCAAAAACATTCAGTACTTC. Residues: CASRGTKNIQYF. The full variable domain, completed using reference TRBV25-1 and TRBJ2-4, is EADIYQTPRYLVIGTGKKITLECSQTMGHDKMYWYQQDPGMELHLIHYSYGVNSTEKGDLSSESTVSRIRTEHFPLTLESARPSHTSQYLCASRGTKNIQYFGAGTRLSVL.

The gene calls are TRBV7-3 and TRBJ2-1; the D gene is possibly TRBD2 (6 bases). V was clipped by 5 bases and J by 6 bases, with 17 bases between them. CDR1 and CDR2 (germline): SGHTA, FQGTGA. This CDR3 contains 15 residues. As DNA, the CDR3 is TGTGCCAGCAGCCCCGAGCGGGTTGCAGTCAATGAGCAGTTCTTC. It encodes CASSPERVAVNEQFF.

In nucleotides, the CDR3 is TGCGCCAGCTCTAGGTCCGGGGATAGCGTTATTGAGACCCAGTACTTC. It is translated as CASSRSGDSVIETQYF. The chain uses TRBV5-1 and TRBJ2-5; a weak D match, TRBD2 (5 bases). CDR1 SGHRS and CDR2 YFSETQ come from the germline V gene. The CDR3 has 16 residues. With 7 bases removed from V and 5 bases from J, the gap between germline ends came to 24 bases.

V is TRBV7-9 and J is TRBJ2-1; possibly TRBD1 for D (5 bases). The CDR3 has 16 residues. V was shortened by 6 bases and J by 6 bases, with 21 bases between the two germline ends. CDR1 SEHNR and CDR2 FQNEAQ come from the germline V gene (reference sequence). CDR3 sequence reads: CASRAGGGAYLNEQFF. The CDR3 nucleotides read TGTGCCAGCAGGGCCGGTGGTGGGGCTTACCTCAATGAGCAGTTCTTC.

This chain links TRBV18 with TRBJ2-2; maybe TRBD1 (7 bases). Germline CDR1 and CDR2: KGHSH and LQKENI. This CDR3 is built from 15 residues. V was cut by 4 bases and J by 5 bases, with 14 bases left in between. The CDR3: CASSQETGRTGELFF. The CDR3 DNA reads TGTGCCAGCTCACAGGAGACAGGGAGGACCGGGGAGCTGTTTTTT.

V gene TRBV28 combines with J gene TRBJ1-5; 12 positions agree with TRBD1. This CDR3 contains 18 residues. The germline CDR1 and CDR2 sequences are MDHEN and SYDVKM. The J segment lost 0 bases and the V segment lost 6 bases, leaving 9 bases of the junction unmatched. CDR3 nucleotides: TGTGCCAGCAGACGGGGACAGGGGGCAGGTAGTAGCAATCAGCCCCAGCATTTT. The encoded protein is CASRRGQGAGSSNQPQHF.

This clone was detected only a few times. CDR3 DNA: TGCGCCAGCAGCCCAGCGGGGTCGACTGGAAACACCATATATTTT. Its translation is CASSPAGSTGNTIYF. This chain links TRBV5-1 with TRBJ1-3; D unresolved. This CDR3 region has 15 residues. The V gene lost 4 bases and the J gene lost 2 bases, with 13 bases spanning the gap. CDR1 SGHRS and CDR2 YFSETQ come from the germline V gene. Drawing the rest from reference TRBV5-1 and TRBJ1-3, the complete variable domain is KAGVTQTPRYLIKTRGQQVTLSCSPISGHRSVSWYQQTPGQGLQFLFEYFSETQRNKGNFPGRFSGRQFSNSRSEMNVSTLELGDSALYLCASSPAGSTGNTIYFGEGSWLTVV.